Listed here is a single T cell receptor beta chain. Its antigen is not identified. TCRdb redid the calling of the reads with MiXCR, one entry per CDR3 protein. The sample contains some 220,000 distinct CDR3 sequences, around two fifths of which appear only once. The record originates from a study of T cell repertoires in cytomegalovirus infection. With 4 bases clipped from V and 6 bases from J, the junction kept 5 bases outside the gene matches. The V gene's germline CDR1 is SGHVS and CDR2 FNYEAQ. This CDR3 comprises 15 residues. The sequence was collected from a human donor in good health (CMV status not recorded). Some clones in this sample may be carry-over from other donors' samples. Specimen: CD8+ T cells from cultured PBMCs, collected from culture after CMV antigen stimulation. J is TRBJ1-6 and V is TRBV7-6; TRBD1 aligns across 8 bases. The CDR3 protein is CASSYKGQGNSPLHF. As DNA, the CDR3 is TGTGCCAGCAGCTATAAAGGACAGGGTAATTCACCCCTCCACTTT.